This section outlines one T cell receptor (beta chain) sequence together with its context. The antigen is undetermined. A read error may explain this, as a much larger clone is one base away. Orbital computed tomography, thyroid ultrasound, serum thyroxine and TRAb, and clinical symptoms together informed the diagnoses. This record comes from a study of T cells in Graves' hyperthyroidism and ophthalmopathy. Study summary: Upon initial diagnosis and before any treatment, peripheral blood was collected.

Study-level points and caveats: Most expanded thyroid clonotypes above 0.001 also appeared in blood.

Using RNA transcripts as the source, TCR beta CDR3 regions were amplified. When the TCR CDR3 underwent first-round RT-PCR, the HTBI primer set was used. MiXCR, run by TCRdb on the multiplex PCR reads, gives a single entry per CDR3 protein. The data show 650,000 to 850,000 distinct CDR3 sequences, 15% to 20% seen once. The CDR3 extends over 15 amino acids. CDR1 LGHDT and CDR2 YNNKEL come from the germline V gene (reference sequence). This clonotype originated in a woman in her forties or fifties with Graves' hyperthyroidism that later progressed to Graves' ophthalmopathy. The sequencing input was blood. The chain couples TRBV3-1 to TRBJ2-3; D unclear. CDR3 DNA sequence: TGTGCCAGCAGCCAAGGTGAAAGCATCACAGATATGCAGTATTTT. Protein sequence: CASSQGESITDMQYF.